Shown below are 28 T cell receptor beta chains from a single sample sequenced in a study of blood T cell repertoires in COVID-19. The assay was immunoSEQ multiplex PCR, and TCRdb's table has in-frame clones only and misses some. This sample has about 240,000 clones; roughly nine tenths occur once, and the top ten carry 6% to 9%. The sequenced material came from peripheral blood. The receptors derive from a man aged 55 to 69 who had recovered from COVID-19.

V usage is TRBV2 and J usage is TRBJ2-1; 12 nucleotides match TRBD2. Trimming removed 4 bases from V and 2 bases from J; junction bases left unmatched: 9. From germline, CDR1 is SNHLY and CDR2 FYNNEI. The CDR3 is 18 residues long. The CDR3 DNA is TGTGCCAGCAGTGGCCGGACTAGCGGGGAACAACCCTACAATGAGCAGTTCTTC. This sequence encodes CASSGRTSGEQPYNEQFF. The whole variable domain, filled in from reference TRBV2 and TRBJ2-1, reads EPEVTQTPSHQVTQMGQEVILRCVPISNHLYFYWYRQILGQKVEFLVSFYNNEISEKSEIFDDQFSVERPDGSNFTLKIRSTKLEDSAMYFCASSGRTSGEQPYNEQFFGPGTRLTVL.

This chain uses TRBV14 with TRBJ2-3, with D maybe TRBD2 (6 bases). Per germline, CDR1 SGHDN and CDR2 FVKESK. The germline V and J ends were trimmed by 4 bases and 4 bases, with 27 bases remaining between them. There are 19 residues in the CDR3. The CDR3 DNA follows: TGTGCCAGCAGCCCCCGGACACTAGCTCTCTTGGGGGTGGCAGATACGCAGTATTTT. Protein: CASSPRTLALLGVADTQYF.

The CDR3 protein is CASSAQVNTEAFF. The CDR3 DNA reads as TGCGCCAGCAGCGCACAGGTGAACACTGAAGCTTTCTTT. The chain recombines TRBV5-1 with TRBJ1-1, with D perhaps TRBD1 (5 bases). Germline V lookup: CDR1 SGHRS, CDR2 YFSETQ. CDR3 length: 13 amino acids. Trimming removed 4 bases from V and 0 bases from J, with 7 bases in between.

V gene TRBV5-6 combines with J gene TRBJ1-2; a possible D gene is TRBD1 (5 bases). The V end was cut by 0 bases, the J end by 2 bases, with 8 bases between. CDR3 length: 14 residues. CDR1 SGHDT and CDR2 YYEEEE come from the germline V gene. The DNA of the CDR3 is TGTGCCAGCAGCTTGGGACAGAAAAACTATGGCTACACCTTC. Protein product: CASSLGQKNYGYTF. The full variable domain, its missing parts supplied by reference TRBV5-6 and TRBJ1-2, is DAGVTQSPTHLIKTRGQQVTLRCSPKSGHDTVSWYQQALGQGPQFIFQYYEEEERQRGNFPDRFSGHQFPNYSSELNVNALLLGDSALYLCASSLGQKNYGYTFGSGTRLTVV.

The chain carries TRBV7-2 and TRBJ2-1; no reliable D call. Germline V gene lookup returns CDR1 SGHTA and CDR2 FQGNSA. The V end lost 2 bases, the J end lost 0 bases, and 5 bases lay between the germline ends. The CDR3 sequence is 14 residues long. CDR3 nucleotides: TGTGCCAGCAGCTTATTTCACTCCTACAATGAGCAGTTCTTC. As protein: CASSLFHSYNEQFF.

The sample holds a few counts of this clone. This chain connects TRBV9 to TRBJ1-1, with TRBD1 identical over 7 bases. Germline trimming cut 0 bases from V and 3 bases from J; bases unmatched to any gene: 5. CDR1 SGDLS and CDR2 YYNGEE come from the germline V gene. The CDR3 has 15 residues. CDR3 DNA sequence: TGTGCCAGCAGCGTAGATACAGGGGACTACACTGAAGCTTTCTTT. Amino acids: CASSVDTGDYTEAFF.

The chain joins TRBV9 to TRBJ2-1, with 7 bases identical to TRBD1. Trimming removed 0 bases from V and 15 bases from J; junction bases left unmatched: 9. The CDR3 covers 13 residues. The germline V gene has CDR1 SGDLS and CDR2 YYNGEE. CDR3 protein: CASSVAPDRWSFF. The CDR3, as DNA: TGTGCCAGCAGCGTAGCCCCGGACAGGTGGTCGTTCTTC.

The V gene is TRBV9, the J gene TRBJ2-2, with TRBD2 identical over 11 bases. V gave up 4 bases and J gave up 2 bases; unmatched junction bases: 13. Per germline, CDR1 SGDLS and CDR2 YYNGEE. The CDR3 totals 19 residues. CDR3 sequence (DNA): TGTGCCAGCAGCCTCCGACTAGCGGGGCCCCAATTAAACACCGGGGAGCTGTTTTTT. Protein sequence: CASSLRLAGPQLNTGELFF.

The V gene is TRBV5-6, the J gene TRBJ1-2; 7 bases match TRBD1. The CDR3 is 13 amino acids. Germline CDR1 reads SGHDT; CDR2 reads YYEEEE. V shed 6 bases and J 8 bases; nucleotides not matched to a gene: 10. CDR3 bases: TGTGCCAGCACTCTACAGGGGATGGGGGGCTACACCTTC. This codes for CASTLQGMGGYTF.

The V gene is TRBV2, the J gene TRBJ2-7, with 10 bases fitting TRBD1. The CDR3 consists of 13 residues. Germline V gene sequence: CDR1 SNHLY, CDR2 FYNNEI. Trimming took 6 bases from V and 4 from J; bases not matched to a gene: 3. CDR3 DNA: TGTGCCAGCAGGGGGACAGGGGAGTACGAGCAGTACTTC. As protein: CASRGTGEYEQYF. The full variable domain, completed using reference TRBV2 and TRBJ2-7, is EPEVTQTPSHQVTQMGQEVILRCVPISNHLYFYWYRQILGQKVEFLVSFYNNEISEKSEIFDDQFSVERPDGSNFTLKIRSTKLEDSAMYFCASRGTGEYEQYFGPGTRLTVT.

The CDR3 is CASREQGTPYEQYF. The CDR3, as DNA: TGCGCCAGCAGGGAACAGGGAACTCCCTACGAGCAGTACTTC. The chain couples TRBV5-1 to TRBJ2-7; perhaps TRBD1 as D (6 bases). Germline loops: CDR1 SGHRS, CDR2 YFSETQ. Trimming took off 5 bases at V and 2 bases at J, with 14 bases between the two ends. The CDR3 sequence is 14 residues long.

The chain uses TRBV6-5 and TRBJ2-7; 7 bases map to TRBD1. V dropped 7 bases and J dropped 3; count of bases not matched to a gene: 9. Germline assignment: CDR1 MNHEY and CDR2 SVGAGI. This CDR3 is 14 amino acids long. CDR3 region: CASNLRDRNYEQYF. In DNA, the CDR3 is TGTGCCAGCAACTTACGGGACAGAAACTACGAGCAGTACTTC.

This clone was observed once. The chain is built from TRBV24-1 and TRBJ2-5; the D is unclear. The CDR3 sequence is 14 residues long. Trimming took 4 bases from V and 5 from J, leaving 13 bases between them. Germline V gene sequence: CDR1 KGHDR, CDR2 SFDVKD. The CDR3 here is CATSDRTVRETQYF. The CDR3 nucleotides read TGTGCCACCAGTGACCGTACAGTTAGGGAGACCCAGTACTTC.

This chain connects TRBV28 to TRBJ1-1; D is perhaps TRBD1 (6 bases). V was shortened by 9 bases and J by 1 base, with 18 bases between the two germline ends. The germline V gene has CDR1 MDHEN and CDR2 SYDVKM. CDR3 length: 15 amino acids. The CDR3 region is CASKEQQTGNTEAFF. CDR3 nucleotide sequence: TGTGCCAGTAAAGAACAACAGACAGGGAACACTGAAGCTTTCTTT.

A few counts support this clone. V is TRBV15 and J is TRBJ1-4; D ambiguous. Germline V gene data show CDR1 as LNHNV and CDR2 as YYDKDF (reference sequence). V was shortened by 0 bases and J by 11 bases, with 13 bases between the two germline ends. The CDR3 loop spans 14 amino acids. CDR3 DNA: TGTGCCACCAGCAGAGATGCCACGGGGATGAAACTGTTTTTT. Translating gives CATSRDATGMKLFF.

At least ten counts were recorded for this clone. The chain employs TRBV4-1 and TRBJ2-7; 9 bases agree with TRBD2. The CDR3 covers 15 residues. Germline CDR1 reads MGHRA; CDR2 reads YSYEKL. V shed 1 base, J shed 7 bases, and the junction held 8 bases outside the gene matches. CDR3: CASSQGAGGTWEQYF. In DNA form, the CDR3 reads TGCGCCAGCAGCCAAGGCGCGGGGGGGACTTGGGAGCAGTACTTC.

The rearrangement uses TRBV6-5 and TRBJ2-1; D unclear. This CDR3 has 16 residues. Per the germline V gene, CDR1 is MNHEY and CDR2 is SVGAGI. With 2 bases removed from V and 2 bases from J, the gap between germline ends came to 13 bases. This CDR3 is CASSYVGGPPYNEQFF. CDR3 in DNA: TGTGCCAGCAGTTACGTTGGCGGCCCCCCCTACAATGAGCAGTTCTTC.

The V gene is TRBV11-2, the J gene TRBJ1-1; a possible D gene is TRBD1 (5 bases). Trimming took off 7 bases at V and 1 base at J, with 16 bases between the two ends. Germline CDR1 and CDR2: SGHAT and FQNNGV. CDR3 length: 15 amino acids. The CDR3 coding sequence is TGTGCCAGCACCCCGGTAGGGGTTCAGAACACTGAAGCTTTCTTT. Translation: CASTPVGVQNTEAFF.

The chain joins TRBV3-1 (or the pseudogene TRBV3-2) to TRBJ2-2; unclear D gene. V dropped 0 bases and J dropped 8 bases, with 4 bases sitting between them. CDR1 is LGHDT and CDR2 is YNNKEL in the germline V gene (reference sequence). There are 12 residues in the CDR3. In DNA form, the CDR3 reads TGTGCCAGCAGCCAAGAGAGGGGGGAGCTGTTTTTT. It specifies CASSQERGELFF.

This clone is a singleton in its sample. The genes are TRBV7-9 and TRBJ2-2; 14 nucleotides agree with TRBD2. The V and J ends lost 5 bases and 0 bases, in that order; junction bases with no gene match: 5. The germline V gene encodes CDR1 SEHNR and CDR2 FQNEAQ (reference sequence). There are 18 residues in the CDR3. The CDR3 spells CASSPGLAGDSNTGELFF. In nucleotides, the CDR3 is TGTGCCAGCAGCCCGGGACTAGCGGGGGATTCGAACACCGGGGAGCTGTTTTTT.

The chain carries TRBV3-1 (or the pseudogene TRBV3-2) and TRBJ1-6, with a weak D call TRBD1 (5 bases). Germline V CDR1 and CDR2: LGHDT, YNNKEL (reference sequence). The CDR3 runs 22 residues. V was clipped by 4 bases and J by 0 bases, with 28 bases between them. CDR3 loop: CASSRTQLTPWRGRSYNSPLHF. The CDR3, as DNA: TGTGCCAGCAGCCGGACTCAACTGACGCCATGGAGGGGCCGCTCCTATAATTCACCCCTCCACTTT.

The chain joins TRBV7-9 to TRBJ2-7, with D tentatively TRBD2 (5 bases). CDR1 is SEHNR, CDR2 FQNEAQ, per germline (reference sequence). Trimming stripped 5 bases from V and 3 bases from J, with 11 bases between. The length of the CDR3 is 13 residues. In DNA, the CDR3 is TGTGCCAGCAGCCCTGCGGGTGGCTACGAGCAGTACTTC. Protein sequence: CASSPAGGYEQYF.

The CDR3 coding sequence is TGTGCCAGTAGTATTAGAGCTAGCACAGATACGCAGTATTTT. This codes for CASSIRASTDTQYF. The chain uses TRBV19 and TRBJ2-3, with unresolved D. The CDR3 has 14 amino acids. CDR1 and CDR2 (germline): LNHDA, SQIVND (reference sequence). V was shortened by 3 bases and J by 0 bases, with 7 bases between the two germline ends.

This chain uses TRBV18 with TRBJ1-5, with D unresolved. The CDR3 is made up of 14 amino acids. Germline-derived CDR1 and CDR2 are KGHSH and LQKENI. V lost 3 bases, J lost 2 bases, and 8 bases lay in between. The CDR3 DNA is TGTGCCAGCTCACCCTACAGAGGCAATCAGCCCCAGCATTTT. Residues: CASSPYRGNQPQHF.

This clone was observed a few times. This chain uses TRBV11-3 with TRBJ1-6; perhaps TRBD1 as D (6 bases). The CDR3 runs to 16 residues. Germline CDR1 and CDR2: SGHNT and YENEEA. V was trimmed by 5 bases and J by 8 bases, leaving 19 bases between them. The CDR3 sequence is CASSPRRTRGHSPLHF. CDR3 nucleotide sequence: TGTGCCAGCAGCCCCCGAAGGACCAGGGGTCATTCACCCCTCCACTTT.

The chain carries TRBV25-1 and TRBJ2-7, with D tentatively TRBD2 (5 bases). Germline CDR1 is MGHDK and CDR2 is SYGVNS. The CDR3 contains 12 residues. Trimming took off 4 bases at V and 4 bases at J, with 8 bases between the two ends. CDR3: CASSVEGYEQYF. CDR3 bases: TGTGCCAGCAGTGTTGAGGGTTACGAGCAGTACTTC.

This chain links TRBV30 with TRBJ1-1; TRBD1 is a possible D gene (5 bases). CDR1 is GTSNPN, CDR2 SVGIG, per germline (reference sequence). V lost 3 bases, J lost 4 bases, and 18 bases lay in between. The length of the CDR3 is 15 residues. The CDR3 here is CAWRGPEGSTTEAFF. CDR3 bases: TGTGCCTGGAGGGGCCCGGAGGGGTCGACCACTGAAGCTTTCTTT.

The chain carries TRBV28 and TRBJ1-4, with TRBD1 as a possible D gene (5 bases). The V end was cut by 3 bases, the J end by 8 bases, with 13 bases between. Per germline, CDR1 MDHEN and CDR2 SYDVKM. The CDR3 spans 14 residues. The CDR3 reads CASSFGGVEEKLFF. The CDR3 region has the DNA TGTGCCAGCAGTTTTGGAGGGGTGGAGGAAAAACTGTTTTTT.